One sample yielded the 26 T cell receptor beta chains listed below, sequenced in a study of a mutant IDH1 vaccine in newly diagnosed glioma. The time point denotes: week 35, safety follow-up. A single vaccine dose contained 300 ug of mutant IDH1 20-mer peptide, and topical imiquimod was used with it. Sequenced by immunoSEQ multiplex PCR; TCRdb stores in-frame clones only, minus some. The sample yields tens of thousands of clones, approximately 81% seen once. Which antigens these TCRs recognize remains unknown. Source: PBMCs, taken from a glioma patient whose treatment included an IDH1 peptide vaccine. The receptors stem from a man between 18 and 29 years old with glioma.

The rearrangement uses TRBV6-1 and TRBJ1-1; 8 nucleotides agree with TRBD1. The CDR3 is 18 amino acids. CDR1 and CDR2 (germline): MNHNS, SASEGT. V was pared by 1 base and J by 1 base, with 11 bases of the junction left unmatched. The CDR3 protein is CASSEGSGSGQGNTEAFF. The CDR3 DNA sequence: TGTGCCAGCAGTGAAGGGTCGGGCAGCGGACAGGGGAACACTGAAGCTTTCTTT.

The rearrangement uses TRBV2 and TRBJ2-1; perhaps TRBD2 as D (6 bases). The germline V and J ends were trimmed by 8 bases and 8 bases, with 19 bases remaining between them. The germline V gene has CDR1 SNHLY and CDR2 FYNNEI. This CDR3 region has 14 residues. The CDR3 sequence: CASRGTFITYEQFF. In DNA, the CDR3 is TGTGCCAGCCGTGGGACTTTCATTACTTATGAGCAGTTCTTC. Using reference TRBV2 and TRBJ2-1 for the parts outside the CDR3, the full variable domain is EPEVTQTPSHQVTQMGQEVILRCVPISNHLYFYWYRQILGQKVEFLVSFYNNEISEKSEIFDDQFSVERPDGSNFTLKIRSTKLEDSAMYFCASRGTFITYEQFFGPGTRLTVL.

The chain uses TRBV7-9 and TRBJ1-1; D might be TRBD1 (5 bases). The V end was cut by 4 bases, the J end by 1 base, with 7 bases between. The length of the CDR3 is 13 residues. From germline, CDR1 is SEHNR and CDR2 FQNEAQ (reference sequence). DNA for the CDR3: TGTGCCAGCAGCTGGGGGGGGAACACTGAAGCTTTCTTT. The encoded protein is CASSWGGNTEAFF.

The genes are TRBV6-5 and TRBJ1-1; D unclear. Deletions cut 6 bases from V and 2 bases from J, with 16 bases between. Germline assignment: CDR1 MNHEY and CDR2 SVGAGI. CDR3 size: 15 residues. Written as DNA, the CDR3 is TGTGCCAGCAGATTATCCACTTTCCACAACACTGAAGCTTTCTTT. The encoded protein is CASRLSTFHNTEAFF.

The DNA for the CDR3 is TGTGCCAGCAGTTTGGAGGGAGGTTATAGCAATCAGCCCCAGCATTTT. Its protein is CASSLEGGYSNQPQHF. The chain joins TRBV28 to TRBJ1-5, with D uncertain. The CDR3 runs 16 residues. The V end lost 3 bases, the J end lost 0 bases, and 12 bases lay between the germline ends. CDR1 MDHEN and CDR2 SYDVKM come from the germline V gene.

The chain is built from TRBV2 and TRBJ2-7, with 7 nucleotides matching TRBD2. V lost 11 bases and J lost 2; bases outside the gene matches: 12. The CDR3 runs to 14 residues. The germline CDR1 and CDR2 sequences are SNHLY and FYNNEI. This CDR3 reads CAGKRGGYTYEQYF. Here the CDR3 DNA reads TGTGCCGGCAAAAGGGGAGGGTACACCTACGAGCAGTACTTC. The full variable domain, rest sourced from reference TRBV2 and TRBJ2-7, is EPEVTQTPSHQVTQMGQEVILRCVPISNHLYFYWYRQILGQKVEFLVSFYNNEISEKSEIFDDQFSVERPDGSNFTLKIRSTKLEDSAMYFCAGKRGGYTYEQYFGPGTRLTVT.

This rearrangement joins TRBV7-2 to TRBJ2-7; no clear D. Trimming cost V 5 bases and J 3 bases, with 20 bases left between them. CDR1 and CDR2 from the germline V gene are SGHTA and FQGNSA. CDR3 length: 16 amino acids. Here the CDR3 reads CASSRGVGILLYEQYF. The CDR3 DNA reads as TGTGCCAGCAGCCGAGGCGTGGGAATCCTACTCTACGAGCAGTACTTC.

The rearrangement links TRBV5-1 to TRBJ2-1; D is undetermined. Germline CDR1 and CDR2: SGHRS and YFSETQ. V lost 4 bases to trimming and J lost 1 base, with 9 bases between them. This CDR3 comprises 14 residues. The CDR3 spells CASSLGDSYNEQFF. DNA of the CDR3: TGCGCCAGCAGCCTCGGAGATTCCTACAATGAGCAGTTCTTC.

The rearrangement links TRBV7-2 to TRBJ1-1; 12 bases are shared with TRBD1. The CDR3 totals 17 residues. Trimming cost V 1 base and J 0 bases; bases outside gene matches: 3. The germline gives CDR1 SGHTA, CDR2 FQGNSA. In DNA, the CDR3 is TGTGCCAGCAGCTTAGGGGGGACAGGGGGCTTGAACACTGAAGCTTTCTTT. This encodes CASSLGGTGGLNTEAFF. Full variable domain (remainder filled in from reference TRBV7-2 and TRBJ1-1): GAGVSQSPSNKVTEKGKDVELRCDPISGHTALYWYRQSLGQGLEFLIYFQGNSAPDKSGLPSDRFSAERTGGSVSTLTIQRTQQEDSAVYLCASSLGGTGGLNTEAFFGQGTRLTVV.

The chain uses TRBV7-2 and TRBJ2-3; TRBD2 might be the D (5 bases). The CDR3 is 15 amino acids. Trimming took off 1 base at V and 1 base at J, with 9 bases between the two ends. Per the germline V gene, CDR1 is SGHTA and CDR2 is FQGNSA. The CDR3 is CASSLGWRGTDTQYF. CDR3 coding DNA: TGTGCCAGCAGCTTAGGGTGGCGGGGCACAGATACGCAGTATTTT.

V and J are TRBV10-3 and TRBJ2-7, with unresolved D. V shed 2 bases and J shed 0 bases, with 14 bases lying between them. The CDR3 has 16 residues. Germline CDR1 reads ENHRY; CDR2 reads SYGVKD. As DNA, the CDR3 is TGTGCCATCAGTGAGATCGTAGGCCTGTACTCCTACGAGCAGTACTTC. Translated, it gives CAISEIVGLYSYEQYF.

The chain employs TRBV7-9 and TRBJ2-1; D is uncertain. Germline assignment: CDR1 SEHNR and CDR2 FQNEAQ (reference sequence). Trimming removed 5 bases from V and 4 bases from J, with 15 bases in between. There are 15 residues in the CDR3. CDR3 bases: TGTGCCAGCAGCGAGGCCACGCGTGGGTACAATGAGCAGTTCTTC. Translated, it gives CASSEATRGYNEQFF.

The chain joins TRBV6-6 to TRBJ2-7, with TRBD1 matching 7 bases. V lost 5 bases, J lost 2 bases, and 9 bases stayed unmatched. Looked up from germline, CDR1 is MNHNY and CDR2 is SVGAGI (reference sequence). CDR3 size: 15 residues. The CDR3 here is CASSIRQGAAYEQYF. CDR3 nucleotides: TGTGCCAGCAGTATAAGACAGGGCGCAGCCTACGAGCAGTACTTC.

V is TRBV7-6 and J is TRBJ2-7; D is uncertain. The CDR3 runs 12 residues. Germline CDR1 SGHVS, CDR2 FNYEAQ. V was pared by 2 bases and J by 0 bases, with 2 bases between. The CDR3 DNA reads as TGTGCCAGCAGCTTAAACTCCTACGAGCAGTACTTC. This translates into CASSLNSYEQYF.

This clone was recorded a few times. This sequence joins TRBV19 and TRBJ1-5; D is uncertain. The CDR3 covers 14 residues. Trimming shortened V by 8 bases and J by 1 base, and 12 bases separated the two germline ends. In germline, CDR1 is LNHDA, CDR2 SQIVND (reference sequence). CDR3 DNA sequence: TGTGCCAGTGGTCTGGTGGGGAGCAATCAGCCCCAGCATTTT. Translating gives CASGLVGSNQPQHF. Full variable domain (remainder filled in from reference TRBV19 and TRBJ1-5): DGGITQSPKYLFRKEGQNVTLSCEQNLNHDAMYWYRQDPGQGLRLIYYSQIVNDFQKGDIAEGYSVSREKKESFPLTVTSAQKNPTAFYLCASGLVGSNQPQHFGDGTRLSIL.

The chain couples TRBV15 to TRBJ1-5, with 8 bases that match TRBD1. This CDR3 region has 15 residues. Trimming removed 3 bases from V and 7 bases from J; junction bases left unmatched: 8. Germline V gene lookup returns CDR1 LNHNV and CDR2 YYDKDF (reference sequence). The CDR3 sequence is CATSRDRDFGQPQHF. CDR3 sequence (DNA): TGTGCCACCAGCAGGGACAGGGATTTTGGGCAGCCCCAGCATTTT.

V gene TRBV27 combines with J gene TRBJ2-2; no reliable D call. Trimming took off 2 bases at V and 6 bases at J, with 13 bases between the two ends. This CDR3 spans 15 amino acids. The V gene's germline CDR1 is MNHEY and CDR2 SMNVEV (reference sequence). The CDR3 region has the DNA TGTGCCAGCAGTTTAATGACCAGTATCGCCGGGGAGCTGTTTTTT. It specifies CASSLMTSIAGELFF.

V gene TRBV5-1 combines with J gene TRBJ1-5; TRBD1 agrees at 7 bases. Germline CDR1 is SGHRS and CDR2 is YFSETQ. V shed 3 bases and J 5 bases; nucleotides not matched to a gene: 8. This CDR3 contains 15 residues. The CDR3 spells CASSSTGLLDQPQHF. CDR3 in DNA: TGCGCCAGCAGCTCGACAGGGTTGTTGGATCAGCCCCAGCATTTT.

This chain uses TRBV19 with TRBJ1-5; D is perhaps TRBD1 (5 bases). V was cut by 7 bases and J by 1 base, with 8 bases left in between. Germline CDR1 LNHDA, CDR2 SQIVND (reference sequence). This CDR3 has 13 residues. CDR3 protein: CASMGRSNQPQHF. Written as DNA, the CDR3 is TGTGCCAGTATGGGGCGCAGCAATCAGCCCCAGCATTTT.

V is TRBV7-2 and J is TRBJ2-2; 10 bases align to TRBD2. Trimming at V came to 0 bases and at J to 6 bases, leaving 4 bases not matched to a gene. This CDR3 contains 16 residues. The germline CDR1 and CDR2 sequences are SGHTA and FQGNSA. The CDR3 sequence is CASSLASSGSSGELFF. The CDR3 region has the DNA TGTGCCAGCAGCTTAGCTTCTAGCGGGAGTTCCGGGGAGCTGTTTTTT.

V usage is TRBV5-6 and J usage is TRBJ1-2; D gene uncertain. Trimming removed 0 bases from V and 12 bases from J, with 18 bases in between. Per germline, CDR1 SGHDT and CDR2 YYEEEE. The CDR3 sequence is 14 residues long. CDR3 loop: CASSLGLLNPGDTF. CDR3 nucleotide sequence: TGTGCCAGCAGCTTGGGACTCTTGAACCCCGGGGACACCTTC.

The genes are TRBV5-1 and TRBJ2-7; 7 bases line up with TRBD1. From germline, CDR1 is SGHRS and CDR2 YFSETQ. The V and J ends lost 2 bases and 7 bases, in that order; junction bases with no gene match: 6. This CDR3 comprises 13 residues. The CDR3 DNA is TGCGCCAGCAGCTTTCTTACAGGGGAAGAGCAGTACTTC. This translates into CASSFLTGEEQYF.

This sequence joins TRBV11-2 and TRBJ1-1; D ambiguous. Germline CDR1 SGHAT, CDR2 FQNNGV. Trimming shortened V by 4 bases and J by 1 base, and 10 bases separated the two germline ends. The CDR3 sequence is 14 residues long. The CDR3 DNA follows: TGTGCCAGCAGCTGGACCGACGGGAACACTGAAGCTTTCTTT. Translated: CASSWTDGNTEAFF.

CDR3 bases: TGTGCCAGCAGTGAATATACCGGGGCCCCCTTATACAATGAGCAGTTCTTC. It codes for CASSEYTGAPLYNEQFF. The chain links TRBV25-1 to TRBJ2-1; D may match TRBD1 or TRBD2 (5 bases each). The CDR3 runs 17 residues. Trimming took off 0 bases at V and 4 bases at J, with 16 bases between the two ends. The germline gives CDR1 MGHDK, CDR2 SYGVNS.

This clone was recorded only once. This chain joins TRBV6-6 and TRBJ1-1; D perhaps matches TRBD1 (6 bases). V was trimmed by 6 bases and J by 0 bases, leaving 11 bases between them. The CDR3 is 14 residues long. CDR1 and CDR2 from the germline V gene are MNHNY and SVGAGI (reference sequence). CDR3: CASSEGGLNTEAFF. CDR3 DNA sequence: TGTGCCAGCAGCGAGGGGGGATTGAACACTGAAGCTTTCTTT.

The chain links TRBV30 to TRBJ1-4; TRBD1 aligns across 9 bases. Germline lookup yields CDR1 GTSNPN and CDR2 SVGIG (reference sequence). The V segment lost 0 bases and the J segment 8 bases; nucleotides outside the gene matches: 10. The CDR3 has 16 amino acids. CDR3 amino acids: CAWSVFWGQGSEKLFF. CDR3 DNA: TGTGCCTGGAGTGTGTTTTGGGGACAGGGTTCGGAAAAACTGTTTTTT. The variable domain in full, with the rest retrieved from reference TRBV30 and TRBJ1-4, is SQTIHQWPATLVQPVGSPLSLECTVEGTSNPNLYWYRQAAGRGLQLLFYSVGIGQISSEVPQNLSASRPQDRQFILSSKKLLLSDSGFYLCAWSVFWGQGSEKLFFGSGTQLSVL.